A single T cell receptor (beta chain) is shown here with its context. Data came from immunoSEQ multiplex PCR; TCRdb stores just in-frame clones and leaves some out. The table has under 80,000 clones, 94% seen once. This entry belongs to a study of control samples from healthy donors and cancer patients. Trimming cost V 0 bases and J 0 bases, with 10 bases left between them. The germline gives CDR1 SGHKS, CDR2 YYEKEE (reference sequence). The length of the CDR3 is 16 residues. V usage is TRBV5-5 and J usage is TRBJ2-1, with D possibly matching TRBD2 (5 bases). Sequencing was done on a sample of blood. The sequence derives from a woman aged 40 to 50 in good health. This chain's CDR3 is CASSLDDYGSYNEQFF. For the CDR3, the DNA is TGTGCCAGCAGCTTGGACGACTACGGCTCCTACAATGAGCAGTTCTTC.